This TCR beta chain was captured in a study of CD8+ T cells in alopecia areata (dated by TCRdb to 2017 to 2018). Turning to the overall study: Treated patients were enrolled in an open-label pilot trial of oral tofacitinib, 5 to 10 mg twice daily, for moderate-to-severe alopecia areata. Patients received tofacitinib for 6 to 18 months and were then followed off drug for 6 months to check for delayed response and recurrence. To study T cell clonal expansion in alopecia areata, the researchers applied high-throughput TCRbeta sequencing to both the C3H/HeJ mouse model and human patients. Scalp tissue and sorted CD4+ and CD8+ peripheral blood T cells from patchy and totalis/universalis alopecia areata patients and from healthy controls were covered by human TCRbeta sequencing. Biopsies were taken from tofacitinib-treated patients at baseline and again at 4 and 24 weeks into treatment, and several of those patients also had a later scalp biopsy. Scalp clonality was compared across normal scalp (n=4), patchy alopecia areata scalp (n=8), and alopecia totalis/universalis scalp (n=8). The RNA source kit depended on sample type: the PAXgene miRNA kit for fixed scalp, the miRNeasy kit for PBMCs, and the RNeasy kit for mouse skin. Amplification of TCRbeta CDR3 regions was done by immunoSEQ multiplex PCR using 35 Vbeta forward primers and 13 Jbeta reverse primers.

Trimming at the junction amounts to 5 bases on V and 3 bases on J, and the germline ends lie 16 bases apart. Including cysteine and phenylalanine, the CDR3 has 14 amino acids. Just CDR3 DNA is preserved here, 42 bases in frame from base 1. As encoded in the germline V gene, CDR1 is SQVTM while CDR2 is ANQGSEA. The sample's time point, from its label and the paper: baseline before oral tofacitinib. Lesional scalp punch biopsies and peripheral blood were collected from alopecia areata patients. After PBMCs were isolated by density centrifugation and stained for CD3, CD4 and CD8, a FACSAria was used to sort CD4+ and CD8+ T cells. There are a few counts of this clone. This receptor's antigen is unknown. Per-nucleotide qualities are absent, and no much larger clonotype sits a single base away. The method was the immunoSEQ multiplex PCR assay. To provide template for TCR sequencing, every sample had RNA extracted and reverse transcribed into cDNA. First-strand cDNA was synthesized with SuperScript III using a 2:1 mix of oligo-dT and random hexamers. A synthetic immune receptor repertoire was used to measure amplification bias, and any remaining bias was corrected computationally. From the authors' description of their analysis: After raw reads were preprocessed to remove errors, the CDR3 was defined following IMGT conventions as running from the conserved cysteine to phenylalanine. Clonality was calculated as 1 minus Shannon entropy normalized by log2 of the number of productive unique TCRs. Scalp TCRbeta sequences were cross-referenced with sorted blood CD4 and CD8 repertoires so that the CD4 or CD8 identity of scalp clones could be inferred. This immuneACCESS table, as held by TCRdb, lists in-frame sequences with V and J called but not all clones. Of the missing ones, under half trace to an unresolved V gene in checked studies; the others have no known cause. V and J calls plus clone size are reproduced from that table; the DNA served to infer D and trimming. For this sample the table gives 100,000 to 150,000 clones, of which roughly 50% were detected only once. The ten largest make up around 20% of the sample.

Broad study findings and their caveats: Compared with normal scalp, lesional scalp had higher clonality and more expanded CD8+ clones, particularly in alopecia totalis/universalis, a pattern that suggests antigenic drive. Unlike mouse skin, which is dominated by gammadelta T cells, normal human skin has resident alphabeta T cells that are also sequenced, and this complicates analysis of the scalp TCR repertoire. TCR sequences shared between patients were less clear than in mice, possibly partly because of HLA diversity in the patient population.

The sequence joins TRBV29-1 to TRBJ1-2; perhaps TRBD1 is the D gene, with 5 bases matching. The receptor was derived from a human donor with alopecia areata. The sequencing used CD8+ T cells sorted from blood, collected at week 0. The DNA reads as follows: TGCAGCGTTAGAACAGGCGTAGGGGACTATGGCTACACCTTC. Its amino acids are CSVRTGVGDYGYTF.